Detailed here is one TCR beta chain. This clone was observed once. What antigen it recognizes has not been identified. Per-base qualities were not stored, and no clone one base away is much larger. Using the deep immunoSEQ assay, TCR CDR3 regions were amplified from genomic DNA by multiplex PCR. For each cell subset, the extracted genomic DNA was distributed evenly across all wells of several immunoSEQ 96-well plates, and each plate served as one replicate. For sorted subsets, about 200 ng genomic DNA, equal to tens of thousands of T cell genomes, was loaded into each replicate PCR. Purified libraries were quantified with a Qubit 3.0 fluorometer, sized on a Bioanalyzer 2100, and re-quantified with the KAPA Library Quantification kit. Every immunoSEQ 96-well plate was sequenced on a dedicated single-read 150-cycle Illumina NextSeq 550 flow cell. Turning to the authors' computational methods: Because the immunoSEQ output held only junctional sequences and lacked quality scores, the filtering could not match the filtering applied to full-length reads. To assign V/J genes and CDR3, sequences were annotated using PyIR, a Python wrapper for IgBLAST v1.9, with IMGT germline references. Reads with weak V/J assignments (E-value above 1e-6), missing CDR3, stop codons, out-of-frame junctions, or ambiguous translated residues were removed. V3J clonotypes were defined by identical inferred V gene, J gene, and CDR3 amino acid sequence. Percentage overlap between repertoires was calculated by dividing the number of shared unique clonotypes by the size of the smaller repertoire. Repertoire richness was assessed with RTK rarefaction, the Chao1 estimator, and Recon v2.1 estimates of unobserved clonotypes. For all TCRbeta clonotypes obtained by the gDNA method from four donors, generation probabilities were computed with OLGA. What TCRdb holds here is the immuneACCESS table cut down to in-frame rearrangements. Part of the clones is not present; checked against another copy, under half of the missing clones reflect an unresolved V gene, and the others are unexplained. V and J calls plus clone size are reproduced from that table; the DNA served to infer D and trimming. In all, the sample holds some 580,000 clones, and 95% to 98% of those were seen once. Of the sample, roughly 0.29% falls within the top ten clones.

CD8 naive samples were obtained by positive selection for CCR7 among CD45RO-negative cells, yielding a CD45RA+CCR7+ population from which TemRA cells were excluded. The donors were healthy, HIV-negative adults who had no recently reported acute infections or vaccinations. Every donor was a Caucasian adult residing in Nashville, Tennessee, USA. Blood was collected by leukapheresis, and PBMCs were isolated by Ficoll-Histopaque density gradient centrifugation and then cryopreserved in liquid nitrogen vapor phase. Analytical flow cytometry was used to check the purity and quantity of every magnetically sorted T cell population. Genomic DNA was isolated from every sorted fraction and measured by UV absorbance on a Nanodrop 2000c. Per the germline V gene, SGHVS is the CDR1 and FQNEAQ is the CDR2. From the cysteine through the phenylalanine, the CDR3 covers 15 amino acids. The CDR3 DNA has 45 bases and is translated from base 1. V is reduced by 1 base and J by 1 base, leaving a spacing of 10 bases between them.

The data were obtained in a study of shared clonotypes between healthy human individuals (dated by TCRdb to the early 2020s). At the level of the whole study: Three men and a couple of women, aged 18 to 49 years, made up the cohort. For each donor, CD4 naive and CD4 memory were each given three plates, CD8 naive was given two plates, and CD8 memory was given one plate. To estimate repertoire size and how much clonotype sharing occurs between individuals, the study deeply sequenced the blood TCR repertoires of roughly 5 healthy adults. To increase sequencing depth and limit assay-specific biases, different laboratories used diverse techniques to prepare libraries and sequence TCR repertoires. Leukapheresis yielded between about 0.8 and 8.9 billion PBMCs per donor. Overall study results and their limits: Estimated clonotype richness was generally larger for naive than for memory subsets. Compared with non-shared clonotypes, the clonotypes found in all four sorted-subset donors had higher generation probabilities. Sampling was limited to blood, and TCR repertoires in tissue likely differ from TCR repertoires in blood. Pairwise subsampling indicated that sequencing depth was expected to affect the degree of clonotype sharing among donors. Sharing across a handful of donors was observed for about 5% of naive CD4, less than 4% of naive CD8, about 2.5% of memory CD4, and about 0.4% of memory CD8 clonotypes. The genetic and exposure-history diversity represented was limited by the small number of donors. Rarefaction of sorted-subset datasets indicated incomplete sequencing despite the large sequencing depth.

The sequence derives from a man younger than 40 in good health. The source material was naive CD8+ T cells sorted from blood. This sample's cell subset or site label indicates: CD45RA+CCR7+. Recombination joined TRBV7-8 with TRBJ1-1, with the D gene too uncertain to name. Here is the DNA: TGTGCCAGCAGCTTAGATCCAGGTTCGAACACTGAAGCTTTCTTT. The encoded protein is CASSLDPGSNTEAFF.